The rows below give T cell receptor beta chains drawn from one sample of a study of sequential checkpoint blockade in melanoma. Using immunoSEQ multiplex PCR, the repertoire was profiled, and TCRdb retains in-frame clones only, with some absent. The sample lists about 15,000 clones; roughly three quarters were seen once. The sequenced sample was CD8+ T cells sorted from blood (inferred from file names), obtained from a patient given nivolumab and ipilimumab in sequence. Receptors originate from a human donor with melanoma. Each CDR3 is given with its conserved first and last residue. The D gene is left open where the match is weak. The size entry is marked missing in some rows and otherwise reads once, few, many or a size class.

clone_size	v_call	j_call	d_call	cdr3_aa	cdr3_nt
once	TRBV19	TRBJ1-2	TRBD1	CASSPADRGPLPNYGYTF	TGTGCCAGTAGTCCCGCCGACAGGGGGCCCCTACCTAACTATGGCTACACCTTC
NA	TRBV9	TRBJ2-1	NA	CASSVEQVPLIDEQFF	TGTGCCAGCAGCGTAGAACAGGTTCCGCTCATCGATGAGCAGTTCTTC
NA	TRBV4-2	TRBJ2-5	NA	CASSQGPAEYQETQYF	TGTGCCAGCAGCCAAGGTCCGGCGGAGTACCAAGAGACCCAGTACTTC
NA	TRBV27	TRBJ1-1	NA	CASSLYRGTEAFF	TGTGCCAGCAGTTTATATCGGGGGACTGAAGCTTTCTTT
NA	TRBV11-3	TRBJ2-1	TRBD2	CASSLDGGGYNEQFF	TGTGCCAGCAGCTTAGATGGCGGGGGGTACAATGAGCAGTTCTTC
NA	TRBV10-3	TRBJ2-7	TRBD1	CAISKRDSPYEQYF	TGTGCCATCAGTAAACGGGACAGCCCCTACGAGCAGTACTTC
NA	TRBV7-9	TRBJ2-2	TRBD2	CASSLGTSGGEGTGELFF	TGTGCCAGCAGCTTAGGGACTAGCGGAGGCGAGGGCACCGGGGAGCTGTTTTTT
NA	TRBV27	TRBJ2-1	NA	CASSLRDNSYNEQFF	TGTGCCAGCAGTTTACGAGACAACTCCTACAATGAGCAGTTCTTC
NA	TRBV6-6	TRBJ1-3	NA	CASSYSSVDTIYF	TGTGCCAGCAGTTACTCGAGTGTAGACACCATATATTTT
few	TRBV19	TRBJ2-7	TRBD1	CASSNRRQGANEQYF	TGTGCCAGTAGTAATAGGAGACAGGGGGCAAACGAGCAGTACTTC
NA	TRBV7-3	TRBJ2-1	TRBD2	CASSYLAGSSYNEQFF	TGTGCCAGCAGCTACTTAGCGGGAAGCTCCTACAATGAGCAGTTCTTC
NA	TRBV19	TRBJ1-2	NA	CASREGGANYGYTF	TGTGCCAGTAGGGAAGGGGGGGCTAACTATGGCTACACCTTC
NA	TRBV7-9	TRBJ2-2	NA	CASSLASSPFGELFF	TGTGCCAGCAGCTTAGCTAGCAGCCCATTCGGGGAGCTGTTTTTT
NA	TRBV6-6	TRBJ2-2	TRBD2	CASSKHSGGNTGELFF	TGTGCCAGCAGCAAGCATAGCGGGGGGAACACCGGGGAGCTGTTTTTT